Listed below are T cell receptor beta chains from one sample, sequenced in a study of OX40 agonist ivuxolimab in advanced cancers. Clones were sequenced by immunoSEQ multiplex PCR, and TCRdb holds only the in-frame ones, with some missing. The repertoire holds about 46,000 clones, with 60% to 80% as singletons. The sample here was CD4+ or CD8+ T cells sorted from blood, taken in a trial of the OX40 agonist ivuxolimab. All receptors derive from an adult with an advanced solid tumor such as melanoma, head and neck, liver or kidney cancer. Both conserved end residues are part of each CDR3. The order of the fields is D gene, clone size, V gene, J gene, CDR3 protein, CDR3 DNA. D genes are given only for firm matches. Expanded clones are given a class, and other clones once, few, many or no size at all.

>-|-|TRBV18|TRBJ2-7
CASSPAESSYEQYF
TGTGCCAGCTCCCCAGCGGAAAGCTCCTACGAGCAGTACTTC
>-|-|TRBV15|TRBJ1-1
CATSRGWGDTEAFF
TGTGCCACCAGCAGAGGATGGGGGGATACTGAAGCTTTCTTT
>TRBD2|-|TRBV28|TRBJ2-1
CASSLGGGNEQFF
TGTGCCAGCAGTCTTGGGGGGGGAAATGAGCAGTTCTTC
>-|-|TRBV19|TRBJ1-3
CASSMGTFRTENTIYF
TGTGCCAGTAGTATGGGGACATTCAGGACGGAGAACACCATATATTTT
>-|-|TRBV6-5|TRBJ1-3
CASSLGDSGNTIYF
TGTGCCAGCAGTCTAGGGGACTCTGGAAACACCATATATTTT
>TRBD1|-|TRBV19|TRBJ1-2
CASSRDRDNYGYTF
TGTGCCAGTAGCCGGGACAGGGACAACTATGGCTACACCTTC
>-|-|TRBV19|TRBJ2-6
CASSIQGSGANVLTF
TGTGCCAGTAGTATACAGGGATCTGGGGCCAACGTCCTGACTTTC
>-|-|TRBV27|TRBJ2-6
CASSSGGLAGANVLTF
TGTGCCAGCAGTTCGGGGGGCTTGGCTGGGGCCAACGTCCTGACTTTC
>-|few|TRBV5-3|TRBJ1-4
CARSCLGLWEEKLFF
TGTGCCAGAAGCTGCTTGGGCCTCTGGGAAGAAAAACTGTTTTTT
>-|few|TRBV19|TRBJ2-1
CASSIIGGDDEQFF
TGTGCCAGTAGTATAATTGGAGGGGACGATGAGCAGTTCTTC
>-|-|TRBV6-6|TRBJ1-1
CASSYGRVAFF
TGTGCCAGCAGTTACGGCAGGGTAGCTTTCTTT
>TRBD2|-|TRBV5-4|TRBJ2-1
CASSNGLAGHNEQFF
TGTGCCAGCAGCAATGGACTAGCGGGTCACAATGAGCAGTTCTTC
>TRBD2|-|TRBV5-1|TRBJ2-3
CASSLEAAGETDTQYF
TGCGCCAGCAGCTTGGAAGCGGCGGGAGAAACAGATACGCAGTATTTT
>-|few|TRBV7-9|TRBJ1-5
CASSFGGNQPQHF
TGTGCCAGCAGCTTTGGGGGTAATCAGCCCCAGCATTTT
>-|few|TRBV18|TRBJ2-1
CASSRGPRDNEQFF
TGTGCCAGCTCACGCGGGCCTCGGGACAATGAGCAGTTCTTC
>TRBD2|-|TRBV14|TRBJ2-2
CASSQVGRAVGELFF
TGTGCCAGCAGCCAAGTCGGGAGGGCCGTCGGGGAGCTGTTTTTT
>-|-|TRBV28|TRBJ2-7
CASSLHSGVYEQYF
TGTGCCAGCAGTCTCCACTCAGGGGTCTACGAGCAGTACTTC
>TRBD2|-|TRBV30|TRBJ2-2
CAWSGASGRKSGELFF
TGTGCCTGGAGTGGTGCTAGCGGGAGAAAAAGCGGGGAGCTGTTTTTT
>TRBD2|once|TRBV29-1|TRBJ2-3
CSVRTSGGWNTQYF
TGCAGCGTGCGGACTAGCGGGGGATGGAATACGCAGTATTTT